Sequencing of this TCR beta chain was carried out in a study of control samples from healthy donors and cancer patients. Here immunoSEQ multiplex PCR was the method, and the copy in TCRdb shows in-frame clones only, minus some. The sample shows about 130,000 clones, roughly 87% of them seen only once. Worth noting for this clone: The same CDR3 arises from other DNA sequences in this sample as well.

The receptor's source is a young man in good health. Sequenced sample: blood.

CDR3 in amino acids: CASSYSGNIQYF. CDR3 nucleotides: TGTGCCAGCAGTTACTCTGGAAACATTCAGTACTTC. V is TRBV6-2 or TRBV6-3 and J is TRBJ2-4; D not resolved. Germline CDR1 and CDR2: MNHEY and SVGEGT. V was shortened by 0 bases and J by 6 bases, with 3 bases between the two germline ends. The CDR3 contains 12 residues.